The present entry profiles one T cell receptor beta chain with its context. Its antigen is not identified. This sample stems from a study of beta chain features in type 1 diabetes. Study findings and constraints: Researchers cautioned that cDNA sequencing could over-represent cells with high TCR expression. Shorter TCRB CDR3s, moderately but significantly so, were found in Type 1 diabetes patients in all four CD4+ subsets.

Averaging about 100 mL, one heparinised blood draw was given by each donor. What was sequenced were expressed TCRB transcripts, since all of the isolated RNA had been reverse transcribed. Method: immunoSEQ multiplex PCR; TCRdb's copy keeps in-frame clones and lacks some. The sample has more than 150,000 clones; approximately 9% are singletons. This CDR3 is built from 12 residues. Looked up from germline, CDR1 is ENHRY and CDR2 is SYGVKD. J gave up 11 bases and V 1 base, and 1 base lay outside the gene matches. V and J are TRBV10-3 and TRBJ1-2; 10 bases match TRBD1. This TCR derives from a woman aged 18 to 35 in good health. The specimen was central memory CD4+ T cells from blood. CDR3 sequence reads: CAISELGQGYTF. CDR3 DNA: TGTGCCATCAGTGAGTTGGGACAGGGGTACACCTTC.